The present TCR beta chain was sequenced within a study of T-cell memory formation after mild COVID-19. Study background: Largely donor-specific sequence clusters came from two donors.

V lost 4 bases and J lost 5, with 17 bases in between. Looked up from germline, CDR1 is SNHLY and CDR2 is FYNNEI. The CDR3 totals 15 residues. Study results and caveats: Of the contracting clones, CD4+ ones lay mainly in CM and EM, and CD8+ ones in EMRA. The pre-infection memory compartment contained some responding clones, suggesting cross-reactive memory joined.

TCR alpha and TCR beta cDNA libraries with sample barcodes and UMIs came from 5'RACE using constant-segment primers. TCRdb re-analysed the 5' RACE reads in MiXCR, keeping a single row per CDR3 protein. This table holds fewer than 95,000 distinct CDR3 sequences, approximately 15% found once. As for this clonotype: Its target is unknown.

The specimen sequenced was PBMCs or a T cell subset sorted from them (not recorded which). The chain employs TRBV2 and TRBJ2-5; D is possibly TRBD2 (6 bases). This clonotype originated in a man aged 18 to 30 who had mild COVID-19 (a few samples of this study predate the infection). Cell type and time point are not known. In DNA form, the CDR3 reads TGTGCCAGCAGTGGCGCCGGGGGAGGACGGGAGACCCAGTACTTC. The encoded protein is CASSGAGGGRETQYF.